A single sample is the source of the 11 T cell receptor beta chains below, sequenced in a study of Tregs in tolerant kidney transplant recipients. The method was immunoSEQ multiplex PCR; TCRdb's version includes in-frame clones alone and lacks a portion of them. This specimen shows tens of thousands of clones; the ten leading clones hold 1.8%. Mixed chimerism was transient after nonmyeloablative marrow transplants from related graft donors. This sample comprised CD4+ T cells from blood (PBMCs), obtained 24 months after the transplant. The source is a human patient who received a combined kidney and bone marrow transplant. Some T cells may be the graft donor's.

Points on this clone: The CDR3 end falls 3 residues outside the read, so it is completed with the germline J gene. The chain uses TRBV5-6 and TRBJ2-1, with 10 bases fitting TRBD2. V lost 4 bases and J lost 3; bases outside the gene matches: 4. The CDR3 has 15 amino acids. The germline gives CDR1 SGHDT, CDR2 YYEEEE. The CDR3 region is CASSIGLAVYNEQFF. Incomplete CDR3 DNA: TGTGCCAGCAGCATAGGACTAGCGGTCTACAATGAG.

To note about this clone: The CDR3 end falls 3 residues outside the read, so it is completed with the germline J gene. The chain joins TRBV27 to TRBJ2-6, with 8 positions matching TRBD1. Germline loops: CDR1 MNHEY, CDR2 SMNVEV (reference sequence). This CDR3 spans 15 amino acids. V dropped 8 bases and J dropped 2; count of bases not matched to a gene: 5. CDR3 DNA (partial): TGTGCCAGCCGGACAGGGAACCCTGGGGCCAACGTC. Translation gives CASRTGNPGANV. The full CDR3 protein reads CASRTGNPGANVLTF.

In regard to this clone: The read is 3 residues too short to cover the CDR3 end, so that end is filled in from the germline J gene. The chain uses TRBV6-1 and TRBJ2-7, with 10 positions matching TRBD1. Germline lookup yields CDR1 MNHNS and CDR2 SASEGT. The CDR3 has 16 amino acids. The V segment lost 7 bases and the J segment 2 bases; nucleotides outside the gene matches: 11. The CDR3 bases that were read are TGTGCCAGCAATGCAGCCGGGACAGGGGTTCCCTACGAG. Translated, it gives CASNAAGTGVPYE. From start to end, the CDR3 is CASNAAGTGVPYEQYF.

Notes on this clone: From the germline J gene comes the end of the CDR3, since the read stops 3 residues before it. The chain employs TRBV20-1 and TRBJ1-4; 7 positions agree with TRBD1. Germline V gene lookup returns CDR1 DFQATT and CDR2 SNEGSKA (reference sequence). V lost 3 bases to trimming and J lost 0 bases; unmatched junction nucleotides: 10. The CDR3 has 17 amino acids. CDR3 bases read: TGCAGTGCTAGGAGACAGGGCTTATGGGCAACTAATGAAAAA. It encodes CSARRQGLWATNEK. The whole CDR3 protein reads CSARRQGLWATNEKLFF.

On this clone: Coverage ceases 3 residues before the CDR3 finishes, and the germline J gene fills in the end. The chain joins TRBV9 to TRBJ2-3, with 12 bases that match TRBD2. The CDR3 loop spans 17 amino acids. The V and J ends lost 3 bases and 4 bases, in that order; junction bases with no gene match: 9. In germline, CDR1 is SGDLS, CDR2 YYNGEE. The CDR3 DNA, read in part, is TGTGCCAGCAGCGCGCAGACTAGCGGGAGTTTCGCAGATACG. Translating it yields CASSAQTSGSFADT. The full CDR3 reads CASSAQTSGSFADTQYF.

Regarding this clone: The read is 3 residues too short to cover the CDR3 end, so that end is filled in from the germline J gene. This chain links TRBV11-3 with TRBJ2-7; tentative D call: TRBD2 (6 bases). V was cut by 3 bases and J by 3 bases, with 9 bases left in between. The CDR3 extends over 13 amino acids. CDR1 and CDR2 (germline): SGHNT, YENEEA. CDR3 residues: CASSFGSGYEQYF. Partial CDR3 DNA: TGTGCCAGCAGCTTCGGTAGCGGCTACGAG.

The CDR3 DNA, read in part, is TGTGCCAGCAACTCCGGGACAGGGTACGGGGAG. Protein product: CASNSGTGYGE. The entire CDR3 protein reads CASNSGTGYGELFF. The chain links TRBV7-3 to TRBJ2-2; 9 nucleotides align to TRBD1. The read falls 3 residues short of the CDR3 end, and the missing part is taken from the germline J gene. The CDR3 spans 14 residues. The germline gives CDR1 SGHTA, CDR2 FQGTGA. The ends lost 7 bases at V and 7 bases at J; junction bases unmatched: 7.

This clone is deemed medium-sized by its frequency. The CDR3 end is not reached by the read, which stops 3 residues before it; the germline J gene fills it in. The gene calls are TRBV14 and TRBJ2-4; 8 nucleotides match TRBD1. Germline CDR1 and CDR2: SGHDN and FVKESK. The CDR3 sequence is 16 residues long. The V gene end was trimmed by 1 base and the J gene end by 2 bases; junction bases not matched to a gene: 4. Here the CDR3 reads CASSQGQGLPKNIQYF. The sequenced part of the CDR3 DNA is TGTGCCAGCAGCCAAGGACAGGGGCTACCCAAAAACATT.

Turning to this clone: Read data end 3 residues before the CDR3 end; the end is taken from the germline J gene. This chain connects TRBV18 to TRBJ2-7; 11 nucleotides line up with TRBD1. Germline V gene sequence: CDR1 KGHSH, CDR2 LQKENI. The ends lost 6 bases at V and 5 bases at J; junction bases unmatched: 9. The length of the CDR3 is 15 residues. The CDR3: CASSPAGTGGDEQYF. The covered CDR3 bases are TGTGCCAGCTCGCCCGCTGGGACAGGGGGGGACGAG.

CDR3 DNA, as far as it was read: TGCAGTGCTGGATGGGACAGGTTATGGGGTGAG. This codes for CSAGWDRLWGE. In full, the CDR3 reads CSAGWDRLWGEQFF. The rearrangement links TRBV20-1 to TRBJ2-1, with TRBD1 identical over 8 bases. The CDR3 extends 3 residues past the end of the read, so its final part is completed from the germline J gene. The CDR3 length is 14 residues. CDR1 is DFQATT and CDR2 is SNEGSKA in the germline V gene (reference sequence). With 5 bases clipped from V and 9 bases from J, the junction kept 12 bases outside the gene matches.

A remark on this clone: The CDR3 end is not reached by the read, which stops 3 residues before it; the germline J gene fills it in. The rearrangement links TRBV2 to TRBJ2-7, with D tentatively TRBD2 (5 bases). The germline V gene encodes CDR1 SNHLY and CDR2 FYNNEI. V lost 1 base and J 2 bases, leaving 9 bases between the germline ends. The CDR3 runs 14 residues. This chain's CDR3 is CASSEGPSTYEQYF. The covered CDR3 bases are TGTGCCAGCAGTGAAGGTCCTAGCACCTACGAG. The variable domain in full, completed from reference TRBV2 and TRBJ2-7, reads EPEVTQTPSHQVTQMGQEVILRCVPISNHLYFYWYRQILGQKVEFLVSFYNNEISEKSEIFDDQFSVERPDGSNFTLKIRSTKLEDSAMYFCASSEGPSTYEQYFGPGTRLTVT.